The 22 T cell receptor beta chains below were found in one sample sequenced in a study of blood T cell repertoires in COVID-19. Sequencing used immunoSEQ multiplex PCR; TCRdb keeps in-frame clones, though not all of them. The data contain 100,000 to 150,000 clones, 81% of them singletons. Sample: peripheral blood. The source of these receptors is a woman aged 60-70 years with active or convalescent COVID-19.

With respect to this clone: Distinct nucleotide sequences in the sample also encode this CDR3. The chain's CDR3 is CAISEDSRTQYF. The CDR3 DNA is TGTGCCATCAGTGAGGACTCCCGGACCCAGTACTTC. The rearrangement links TRBV10-3 to TRBJ2-5; no firm D call. Germline V gene sequence: CDR1 ENHRY, CDR2 SYGVKD. The CDR3 contains 12 residues. V lost 2 bases and J 7 bases, leaving 8 bases between the germline ends.

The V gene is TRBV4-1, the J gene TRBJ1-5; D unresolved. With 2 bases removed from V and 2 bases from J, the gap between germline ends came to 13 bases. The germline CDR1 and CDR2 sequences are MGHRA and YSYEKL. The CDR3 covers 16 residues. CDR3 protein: CASSQMAGGGNQPQHF. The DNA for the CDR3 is TGCGCCAGCAGCCAAATGGCGGGTGGCGGCAATCAGCCCCAGCATTTT.

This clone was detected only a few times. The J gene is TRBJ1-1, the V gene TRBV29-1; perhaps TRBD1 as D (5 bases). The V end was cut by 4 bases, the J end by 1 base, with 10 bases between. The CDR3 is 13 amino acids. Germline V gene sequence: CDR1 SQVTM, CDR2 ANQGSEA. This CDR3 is CSVARERNTEAFF. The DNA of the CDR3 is TGCAGCGTTGCCAGGGAAAGGAACACTGAAGCTTTCTTT.

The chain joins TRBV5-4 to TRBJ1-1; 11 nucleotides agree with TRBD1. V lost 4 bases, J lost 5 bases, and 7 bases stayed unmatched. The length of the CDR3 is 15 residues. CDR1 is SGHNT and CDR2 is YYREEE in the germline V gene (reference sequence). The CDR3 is CASSKDRGLGTEAFF. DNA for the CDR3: TGTGCCAGCAGCAAGGACAGGGGGCTGGGAACTGAAGCTTTCTTT.

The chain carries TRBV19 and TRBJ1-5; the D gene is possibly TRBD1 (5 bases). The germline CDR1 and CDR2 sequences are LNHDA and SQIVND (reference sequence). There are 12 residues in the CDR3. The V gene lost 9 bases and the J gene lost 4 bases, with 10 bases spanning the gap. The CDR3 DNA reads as TGTGCCAGCGATCACAGGAATCAGCCCCAGCATTTT. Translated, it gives CASDHRNQPQHF.

The CDR3 DNA sequence: TGTGCCAGCAGCCAAGCGCTAGCGGGTGGCTACGAGCAGTACTTC. Its protein is CASSQALAGGYEQYF. This sequence joins TRBV4-2 and TRBJ2-7; 8 bases are a match to TRBD2. V lost 1 base and J lost 3; bases outside the gene matches: 5. The CDR3 loop spans 15 amino acids. Germline lookup yields CDR1 LGHNA and CDR2 YNFKEQ.

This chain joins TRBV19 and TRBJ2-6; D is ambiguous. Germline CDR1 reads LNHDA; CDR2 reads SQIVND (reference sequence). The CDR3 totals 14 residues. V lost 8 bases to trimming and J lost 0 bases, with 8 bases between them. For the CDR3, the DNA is TGTGCCAGTGGCAGATCCTCTGGGGCCAACGTCCTGACTTTC. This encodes CASGRSSGANVLTF.

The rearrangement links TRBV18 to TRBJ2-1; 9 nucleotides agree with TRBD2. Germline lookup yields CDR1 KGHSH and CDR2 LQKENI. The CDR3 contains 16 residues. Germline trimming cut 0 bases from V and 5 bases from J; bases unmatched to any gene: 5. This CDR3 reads CASSPPTSGSDNEQFF. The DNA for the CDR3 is TGTGCCAGCTCACCACCGACTAGCGGTTCCGACAATGAGCAGTTCTTC.

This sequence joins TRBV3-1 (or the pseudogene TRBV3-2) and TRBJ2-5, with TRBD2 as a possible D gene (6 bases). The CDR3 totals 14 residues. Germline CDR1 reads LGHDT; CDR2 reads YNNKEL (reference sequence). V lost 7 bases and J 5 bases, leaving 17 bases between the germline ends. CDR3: CASMRDSPRETQYF. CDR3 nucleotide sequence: TGTGCCAGCATGAGGGACTCCCCGCGGGAGACCCAGTACTTC.

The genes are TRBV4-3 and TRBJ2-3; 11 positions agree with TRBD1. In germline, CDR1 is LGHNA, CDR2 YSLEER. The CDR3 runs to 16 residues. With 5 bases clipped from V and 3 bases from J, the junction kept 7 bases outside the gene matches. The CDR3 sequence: CASSWNGQGATDTQYF. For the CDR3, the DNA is TGCGCCAGCAGCTGGAATGGACAGGGGGCGACAGATACGCAGTATTTT.

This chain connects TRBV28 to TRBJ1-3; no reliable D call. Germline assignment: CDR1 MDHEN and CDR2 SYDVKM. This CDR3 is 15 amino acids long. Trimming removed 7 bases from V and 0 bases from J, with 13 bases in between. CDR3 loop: CASTPPGFSGNTIYF. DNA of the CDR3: TGTGCCAGCACCCCCCCCGGGTTCTCTGGAAACACCATATATTTT.

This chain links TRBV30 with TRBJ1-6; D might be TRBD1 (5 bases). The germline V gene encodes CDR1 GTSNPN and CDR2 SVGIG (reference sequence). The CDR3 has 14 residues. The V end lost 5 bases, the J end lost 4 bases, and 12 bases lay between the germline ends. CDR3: CAWCDSSYNSPLHF. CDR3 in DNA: TGTGCCTGGTGTGACAGTTCGTATAATTCACCCCTCCACTTT.

The CDR3 DNA reads TGTGCCAGTACCACCGCCTGGGGAGGCACTGAAGCTTTCTTT. Translation gives CASTTAWGGTEAFF. This rearrangement joins TRBV19 to TRBJ1-1, with D hard to call. Germline CDR1 and CDR2: LNHDA and SQIVND (reference sequence). The ends were cut back, 7 bases at V and 4 bases at J, with 16 bases in the middle. The CDR3 has 14 amino acids.

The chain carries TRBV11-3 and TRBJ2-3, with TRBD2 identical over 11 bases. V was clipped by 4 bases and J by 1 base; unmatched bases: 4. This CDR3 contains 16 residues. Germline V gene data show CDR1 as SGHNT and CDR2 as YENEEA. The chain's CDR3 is CASSSGTSGGTDTQYF. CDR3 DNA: TGTGCCAGCAGCTCCGGGACTAGCGGAGGCACAGATACGCAGTATTTT.

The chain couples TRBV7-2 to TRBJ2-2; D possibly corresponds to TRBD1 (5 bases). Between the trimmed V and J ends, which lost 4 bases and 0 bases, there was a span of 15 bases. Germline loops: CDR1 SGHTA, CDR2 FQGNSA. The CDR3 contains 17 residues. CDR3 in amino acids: CASSSHFRVTNTGELFF. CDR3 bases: TGTGCCAGCAGCTCCCATTTCAGGGTCACGAACACCGGGGAGCTGTTTTTT. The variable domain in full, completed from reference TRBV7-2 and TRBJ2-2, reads GAGVSQSPSNKVTEKGKDVELRCDPISGHTALYWYRQSLGQGLEFLIYFQGNSAPDKSGLPSDRFSAERTGGSVSTLTIQRTQQEDSAVYLCASSSHFRVTNTGELFFGEGSRLTVL.

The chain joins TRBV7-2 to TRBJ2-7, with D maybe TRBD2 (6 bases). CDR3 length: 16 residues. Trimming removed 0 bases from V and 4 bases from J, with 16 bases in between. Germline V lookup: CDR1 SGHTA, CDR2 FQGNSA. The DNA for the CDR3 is TGTGCCAGCAGCTTAGCGGGGGTAGCGGTTTCGTACGAGCAGTACTTC. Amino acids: CASSLAGVAVSYEQYF.

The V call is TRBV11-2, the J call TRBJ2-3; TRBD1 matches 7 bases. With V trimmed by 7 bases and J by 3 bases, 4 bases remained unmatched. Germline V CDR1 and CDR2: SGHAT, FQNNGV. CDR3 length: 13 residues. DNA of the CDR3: TGTGCCAGCACCTACAGGGGAACAGATACGCAGTATTTT. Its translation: CASTYRGTDTQYF.

Here the CDR3 reads CATSDSVPGQNTDTQYF. CDR3 nucleotide sequence: TGTGCCACCAGTGACTCCGTTCCGGGACAGAACACAGATACGCAGTATTTT. This chain links TRBV24-1 with TRBJ2-3, with 7 bases fitting TRBD1. The CDR3 has 17 residues. The V gene's germline CDR1 is KGHDR and CDR2 SFDVKD. Trimming took 4 bases from V and 2 from J; bases not matched to a gene: 11.

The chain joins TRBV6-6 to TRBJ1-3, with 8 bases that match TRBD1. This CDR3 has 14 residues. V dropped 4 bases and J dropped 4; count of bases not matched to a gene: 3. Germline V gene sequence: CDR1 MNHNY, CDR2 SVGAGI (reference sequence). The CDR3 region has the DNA TGTGCCAGCAGTTCACAGGGGGACGGAAACACCATATATTTT. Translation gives CASSSQGDGNTIYF.

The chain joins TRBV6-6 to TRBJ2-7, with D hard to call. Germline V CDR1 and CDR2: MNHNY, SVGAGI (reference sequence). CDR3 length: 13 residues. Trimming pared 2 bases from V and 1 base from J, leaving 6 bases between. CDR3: CASSYQASYEQYV. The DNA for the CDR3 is TGTGCCAGCAGTTACCAAGCGTCCTACGAGCAGTACGTC.

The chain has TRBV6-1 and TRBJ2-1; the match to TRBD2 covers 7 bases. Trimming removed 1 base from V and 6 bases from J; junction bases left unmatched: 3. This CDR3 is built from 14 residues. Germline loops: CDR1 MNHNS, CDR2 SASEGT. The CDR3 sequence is CASSEVWTSNEQFF. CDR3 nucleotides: TGTGCCAGCAGTGAAGTCTGGACTAGCAATGAGCAGTTCTTC.

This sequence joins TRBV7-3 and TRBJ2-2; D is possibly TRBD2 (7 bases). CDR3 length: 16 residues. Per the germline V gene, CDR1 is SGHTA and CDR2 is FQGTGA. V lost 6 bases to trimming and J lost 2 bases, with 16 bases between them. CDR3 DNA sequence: TGTGCCAGCAGTTCTCTCGGGGGGCGAAACACCGGGGAGCTGTTTTTT. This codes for CASSSLGGRNTGELFF.